This TCR beta chain is drawn from a study of OX40 agonist ivuxolimab in advanced cancers. Study-wide context: Hepatocellular carcinoma, melanoma, renal cell or head and neck cancer occurred in dose-escalation patients.

Clones were read by immunoSEQ multiplex PCR, and TCRdb kept only the in-frame ones, dropping some. The sample records about 63,000 clones, roughly 89% being singletons. The CDR3 runs to 15 residues. Per the germline V gene, CDR1 is SGHRS and CDR2 is YFSETQ. The trim removed 4 bases at V and 2 bases at J, leaving 6 bases unmatched. The TCR comes from an adult with an advanced solid tumor such as melanoma, head and neck, liver or kidney cancer. This material consisted of CD4+ or CD8+ T cells sorted from blood, taken in a trial of the OX40 agonist ivuxolimab. This chain uses TRBV5-1 with TRBJ2-1; 7 bases fit TRBD1. The CDR3 reads CASSTRQGPYNEQFF. The CDR3 bases are TGCGCCAGCAGCACCAGACAGGGTCCCTACAATGAGCAGTTCTTC.